Shown below are 29 T cell receptor beta chains from a single sample sequenced in a study of cytomegalovirus exposure and HLA in healthy donors. PCR amplification relied on 60 Vbeta primers (plus 13 Jbeta primers). Profiling relied on immunoSEQ multiplex PCR, and the TCRdb table lists in-frame clones only, not all of them. Its listing shows under 60,000 clones. Material for sequencing was PBMCs. The receptors originated from a woman in her 30s in good health and CMV-seropositive.

This chain joins TRBV9 and TRBJ1-5, with 7 bases lining up with TRBD1. Germline lookup yields CDR1 SGDLS and CDR2 YYNGEE. Trimming took 0 bases from V and 2 from J; bases not matched to a gene: 2. The CDR3 has 15 amino acids. This chain's CDR3 is CASSVGQGGNQPQHF. CDR3 nucleotides: TGTGCCAGCAGCGTAGGACAGGGTGGCAATCAGCCCCAGCATTTT.

This chain connects TRBV19 to TRBJ1-1, with unresolved D. CDR1 and CDR2 (germline): LNHDA, SQIVND (reference sequence). Trimming removed 2 bases at V and 0 bases at J, with 7 bases between. CDR3 length: 14 amino acids. In DNA form, the CDR3 reads TGTGCCAGTAGTATAACCGGGATGAACACTGAAGCTTTCTTT. As protein: CASSITGMNTEAFF.

This rearrangement joins TRBV5-6 to TRBJ1-2, with D unclear. Trimming stripped 4 bases from V and 1 base from J, with 11 bases between. The CDR3 consists of 14 residues. Germline CDR1 is SGHDT and CDR2 is YYEEEE. As DNA, the CDR3 is TGTGCCAGCAGCCACATCCCGGGTAACTATGGCTACACCTTC. Its protein is CASSHIPGNYGYTF.

The chain employs TRBV5-1 and TRBJ2-5; the D gene is possibly TRBD2 (5 bases). The CDR3 spans 16 residues. V lost 4 bases and J 1 base, leaving 17 bases between the germline ends. Germline V gene lookup returns CDR1 SGHRS and CDR2 YFSETQ. CDR3 sequence reads: CASSDGVLSGQETQYF. The CDR3 DNA reads as TGCGCCAGCAGCGATGGGGTCCTCAGCGGCCAAGAGACCCAGTACTTC.

The V call is TRBV29-1, the J call TRBJ2-2, with TRBD1 as a possible D gene (6 bases). Trimming removed 6 bases from V and 6 bases from J, with 17 bases in between. Germline loops: CDR1 SQVTM, CDR2 ANQGSEA. This CDR3 contains 14 residues. As DNA, the CDR3 is TGCAGCGTCGACCAGGCAGGGGTGGCCGGGGAGCTGTTTTTT. It yields the protein CSVDQAGVAGELFF.

The CDR3 region has the DNA TGTGCCAGCAGTTACCCGTGGGGGGGAAGCGGGACTGAAGCTTTCTTT. It yields the protein CASSYPWGGSGTEAFF. The chain combines TRBV6-5 with TRBJ1-1, with a possible D match to TRBD1 (5 bases). Germline CDR1 is MNHEY and CDR2 is SVGAGI. The V end lost 2 bases, the J end lost 5 bases, and 18 bases lay between the germline ends. The CDR3 is 16 residues long.

The chain combines TRBV6-1 with TRBJ2-5; D is unclear. This CDR3 contains 13 residues. Trimming pared 4 bases from V and 2 bases from J, leaving 8 bases between. Per the germline V gene, CDR1 is MNHNS and CDR2 is SASEGT. For the CDR3, the DNA is TGTGCCAGCAGTGCCACAGTACAAGAGACCCAGTACTTC. It specifies CASSATVQETQYF.

The gene calls are TRBV19 and TRBJ2-1; TRBD1 agrees at 9 bases. The CDR3 length is 17 residues. With 2 bases clipped from V and 0 bases from J, the junction kept 5 bases outside the gene matches. Germline V gene data show CDR1 as LNHDA and CDR2 as SQIVND (reference sequence). The DNA for the CDR3 is TGTGCCAGTAGTATAACCGGGACAGGGACCTCCTACAATGAGCAGTTCTTC. Translation: CASSITGTGTSYNEQFF.

The V gene is TRBV6-1, the J gene TRBJ1-3, with D unresolved. The CDR3 has 13 amino acids. Trimming pared 2 bases from V and 5 bases from J, leaving 7 bases between. Germline CDR1 is MNHNS and CDR2 is SASEGT. CDR3 nucleotide sequence: TGTGCCAGCAGTGAACCTAATAGAAACACCATATATTTT. Amino acids: CASSEPNRNTIYF.

This chain uses TRBV6-1 with TRBJ1-2; weak D call: TRBD1 (5 bases). CDR3 size: 14 residues. The V end was cut by 1 base, the J end by 8 bases, with 14 bases between. From germline, CDR1 is MNHNS and CDR2 SASEGT. CDR3 residues: CASSEGAGFEGYTF. CDR3 nucleotide sequence: TGTGCCAGCAGTGAAGGGGCAGGGTTTGAGGGCTACACCTTC.

V is TRBV11-2 and J is TRBJ2-1, with 9 bases that match TRBD2. Germline trimming cut 4 bases from V and 5 bases from J; bases unmatched to any gene: 6. Germline V lookup: CDR1 SGHAT, CDR2 FQNNGV. The CDR3 contains 15 residues. The CDR3 here is CASSSLAGVDNEQFF. CDR3 nucleotides: TGTGCCAGCAGCTCATTAGCGGGAGTAGACAATGAGCAGTTCTTC.

V and J are TRBV25-1 and TRBJ1-5, with 7 bases fitting TRBD1. The CDR3 has 16 residues. The J segment lost 2 bases and the V segment lost 3 bases, leaving 7 bases of the junction unmatched. Germline V gene lookup returns CDR1 MGHDK and CDR2 SYGVNS. CDR3 bases: TGTGCCAGCAGTGATCGGACAGGAGATGGCAATCAGCCCCAGCATTTT. It encodes CASSDRTGDGNQPQHF. The full variable domain, in which reference TRBV25-1 and TRBJ1-5 provide the parts outside the CDR3, is EADIYQTPRYLVIGTGKKITLECSQTMGHDKMYWYQQDPGMELHLIHYSYGVNSTEKGDLSSESTVSRIRTEHFPLTLESARPSHTSQYLCASSDRTGDGNQPQHFGDGTRLSIL.

J is TRBJ1-3 and V is TRBV6-5, with D perhaps matching TRBD1 (5 bases). The CDR3 has 14 amino acids. CDR1 is MNHEY, CDR2 SVGAGI, per germline. Trimming took off 6 bases at V and 0 bases at J, with 9 bases between the two ends. This CDR3 reads CASRRQTSGNTIYF. The CDR3 nucleotides are TGTGCCAGCAGACGACAGACCTCTGGAAACACCATATATTTT.

In regard to this clone: A read error is likely, as this CDR3 ends without the conserved phenylalanine or tryptophan. The chain uses TRBV6-1 and TRBJ1-1, with TRBD1 matching over 9 bases. V lost 6 bases and J lost 5; bases outside the gene matches: 10. From germline, CDR1 is MNHNS and CDR2 SASEGT. The CDR3 has 15 amino acids. The DNA of the CDR3 is TGTGCCAGCAGCCCTTTGACAGGGGGGGGGACTGAAGCTTTCCTT. Residues: CASSPLTGGGTEAFL.

The genes are TRBV19 and TRBJ1-6; TRBD1 agrees at 9 bases. The CDR3 covers 16 residues. Trimming took 5 bases from V and 5 from J; bases not matched to a gene: 7. The germline V gene encodes CDR1 LNHDA and CDR2 SQIVND (reference sequence). CDR3 in DNA: TGTGCCAGTAGTCCCCAGGACAGGGGCGATAATTCACCCCTCCACTTT. Amino acid sequence: CASSPQDRGDNSPLHF.

This chain connects TRBV30 to TRBJ2-1, with a possible D match to TRBD2 (5 bases). Germline lookup yields CDR1 GTSNPN and CDR2 SVGIG (reference sequence). With 4 bases removed from V and 2 bases from J, the gap between germline ends came to 9 bases. This CDR3 has 13 amino acids. The CDR3 DNA is TGTGCCTGGACAAAGGGAGCCTACAATGAGCAGTTCTTC. Protein product: CAWTKGAYNEQFF.

J is TRBJ1-6 and V is TRBV6-5, with a tentative D call TRBD1 (5 bases). This CDR3 has 13 amino acids. V was pared by 5 bases and J by 8 bases, with 10 bases between. CDR1 and CDR2 (germline): MNHEY, SVGAGI. In DNA form, the CDR3 reads TGTGCCAGCAGTCAAGTCAGGGATTCACCCCTCCACTTT. Protein sequence: CASSQVRDSPLHF.

The V and J genes are TRBV9 and TRBJ2-5, with 8 nucleotides matching TRBD1. The CDR3 runs 15 residues. Losses at the gene ends were 2 bases for V and 0 bases for J; bases not matched to a gene: 3. In germline, CDR1 is SGDLS, CDR2 YYNGEE. The CDR3 here is CASSVQGAHQETQYF. CDR3 coding DNA: TGTGCCAGCAGCGTCCAGGGGGCGCACCAAGAGACCCAGTACTTC. Using reference TRBV9 and TRBJ2-5 for the parts outside the CDR3, the full variable domain is DSGVTQTPKHLITATGQRVTLRCSPRSGDLSVYWYQQSLDQGLQFLIQYYNGEERAKGNILERFSAQQFPDLHSELNLSSLELGDSALYFCASSVQGAHQETQYFGPGTRLLVL.

V and J are TRBV9 and TRBJ1-2, with 7 bases identical to TRBD1. V lost 1 base and J lost 3; bases outside the gene matches: 3. The CDR3 has 14 amino acids. From germline, CDR1 is SGDLS and CDR2 YYNGEE. The CDR3 loop is CASSVSGTDYGYTF. CDR3 nucleotides: TGTGCCAGCAGCGTATCCGGGACAGACTATGGCTACACCTTC.

The rearrangement joins TRBV13 to TRBJ1-1; tentative D call: TRBD1 (6 bases). The CDR3 runs to 16 residues. V lost 5 bases, J lost 1 base, and 17 bases lay in between. Germline CDR1 reads PRHDT; CDR2 reads FYEKMQ (reference sequence). The CDR3 sequence is CASSPEGRGRNTEAFF. The CDR3 DNA reads as TGTGCCAGCAGCCCCGAGGGCAGGGGTCGGAACACTGAAGCTTTCTTT. Combining the CDR3 with reference TRBV13 and TRBJ1-1 gives the whole variable domain AAGVIQSPRHLIKEKRETATLKCYPIPRHDTVYWYQQGPGQDPQFLISFYEKMQSDKGSIPDRFSAQQFSDYHSELNMSSLELGDSALYFCASSPEGRGRNTEAFFGQGTRLTVV.

V gene TRBV5-1 combines with J gene TRBJ2-5, with a weak D call TRBD1 (6 bases). The V and J ends lost 3 bases and 5 bases respectively, with 20 bases between them. CDR3 length: 16 amino acids. The germline V gene has CDR1 SGHRS and CDR2 YFSETQ. The CDR3 coding sequence is TGCGCCAGCAGCTCCCCCCGGGACACCTGGGCCGAGACCCAGTACTTC. Translation gives CASSSPRDTWAETQYF.

V and J are TRBV30 and TRBJ1-2; 7 bases line up with TRBD1. The CDR3 has 14 residues. With 5 bases clipped from V and 4 bases from J, the junction kept 10 bases outside the gene matches. CDR1 and CDR2 (germline): GTSNPN, SVGIG (reference sequence). The CDR3 nucleotides read TGTGCCTGGGCTAGGACAGGCTCTAGCTATGGCTACACCTTC. The encoded protein is CAWARTGSSYGYTF.

The chain carries TRBV4-1 and TRBJ2-3; tentative D call: TRBD2 (6 bases). Between the trimmed V and J ends, which lost 2 bases and 9 bases, there was a span of 6 bases. Germline values: CDR1 MGHRA, CDR2 YSYEKL. CDR3 length: 11 amino acids. The CDR3 DNA reads as TGCGCCAGCAGCCAAACTAGCACGCAGTATTTT. Amino acid sequence: CASSQTSTQYF.

V is TRBV10-3 and J is TRBJ2-7, with 7 nucleotides matching TRBD1. V shed 9 bases, J shed 0 bases, and the junction held 8 bases outside the gene matches. Germline V lookup: CDR1 ENHRY, CDR2 SYGVKD. The CDR3 is 14 residues long. The CDR3 here is CAIQTGPSSYEQYF. The CDR3 DNA follows: TGTGCCATACAGACAGGGCCTAGCTCCTACGAGCAGTACTTC.

The genes are TRBV4-1 and TRBJ1-1; D gene ambiguous. CDR1 MGHRA and CDR2 YSYEKL come from the germline V gene. Trimming took 0 bases from V and 0 from J, leaving 11 bases between them. The CDR3 is 16 amino acids. The CDR3 is CASSQDWRRLNTEAFF. CDR3 nucleotide sequence: TGCGCCAGCAGCCAAGATTGGAGACGGCTGAACACTGAAGCTTTCTTT.

V is TRBV18 and J is TRBJ1-1; possible D gene TRBD1, 6 bases. V was shortened by 1 base and J by 4 bases, with 13 bases between the two germline ends. The CDR3 totals 15 residues. Germline CDR1 reads KGHSH; CDR2 reads LQKENI. CDR3 DNA sequence: TGTGCCAGCTCACCACTTCCCAGGGGCGGCACTGAAGCTTTCTTT. Translated: CASSPLPRGGTEAFF. The whole variable domain, filled in from reference TRBV18 and TRBJ1-1, reads NAGVMQNPRHLVRRRGQEARLRCSPMKGHSHVYWYRQLPEEGLKFMVYLQKENIIDESGMPKERFSAEFPKEGPSILRIQQVVRGDSAAYFCASSPLPRGGTEAFFGQGTRLTVV.

The chain has TRBV7-3 and TRBJ2-3; D is unresolved. The CDR3 length is 13 residues. Germline V lookup: CDR1 SGHTA, CDR2 FQGTGA. Trimming pared 6 bases from V and 2 bases from J, leaving 9 bases between. In nucleotides, the CDR3 is TGTGCCAGCAGTCAGAACCTCACAGATACGCAGTATTTT. This encodes CASSQNLTDTQYF.

CDR3 bases: TGTGCCAGCAGGCAACAGGGCGGAGGGGCCAACGTCCTGACTTTC. Translating it yields CASRQQGGGANVLTF. The chain recombines TRBV6-5 with TRBJ2-6; perhaps TRBD1 as D (6 bases). The CDR3 loop spans 15 amino acids. Trimming removed 6 bases from V and 4 bases from J, with 13 bases in between. From germline, CDR1 is MNHEY and CDR2 SVGAGI.

The chain carries TRBV28 and TRBJ1-5; 7 nucleotides align to TRBD1. This CDR3 contains 16 residues. CDR1 and CDR2 (germline): MDHEN, SYDVKM. The ends lost 7 bases at V and 0 bases at J; junction bases unmatched: 9. The CDR3 region is CASTDRDSYSNQPQHF. The DNA of the CDR3 is TGTGCCAGCACTGACCGGGACAGCTATAGCAATCAGCCCCAGCATTTT.